Following are 32 T cell receptor beta chains from one sample sequenced in a study of monozygotic twins with inflammatory bowel disease. TCRdb re-called the 5' RACE reads and catalogs CDR3 proteins one per entry, DNA excluded. Its table records a few hundred thousand distinct CDR3 sequences. Material for sequencing was blood. Every receptor here comes from a human donor with ulcerative colitis or Crohn's disease, or a healthy co-twin of an affected twin (not recorded which).

This chain links TRBV9 with TRBJ1-6; without DNA, the TCRdb call of TRBD1 cannot be checked. CDR1 and CDR2 (germline): SGDLS, YYNGEE. The CDR3 length is 17 residues. CDR3 sequence reads: CASRKGQGSSYNSPLHF.

The rearrangement uses TRBV5-1 and TRBJ2-5. The CDR3 loop spans 14 amino acids. Germline V gene sequence: CDR1 SGHRS, CDR2 YFSETQ. CDR3 amino acids: CASSLEQSSETQYF.

The V gene is TRBV4-1, the J gene TRBJ2-7. The germline V gene has CDR1 MGHRA and CDR2 YSYEKL. The CDR3 has 13 amino acids. The CDR3 sequence: CASSQVPLYEQYF.

The CDR3: CSARGQGGNQPQHF. The gene calls are TRBV20-1 and TRBJ1-5; the TCRdb call, TRBD1, lacks DNA for checking. The CDR3 consists of 14 residues. Germline V CDR1 and CDR2: DFQATT, SNEGSKA (reference sequence).

The rearrangement uses TRBV5-1 and TRBJ2-1; the TRBD2 assignment by TCRdb is unverifiable without DNA. Germline V CDR1 and CDR2: SGHRS, YFSETQ. The length of the CDR3 is 15 residues. The CDR3 sequence: CASSANTGGPNEQFF. The full variable domain, with the rest looked up from reference TRBV5-1 and TRBJ2-1, is KAGVTQTPRYLIKTRGQQVTLSCSPISGHRSVSWYQQTPGQGLQFLFEYFSETQRNKGNFPGRFSGRQFSNSRSEMNVSTLELGDSALYLCASSANTGGPNEQFFGPGTRLTVL.

The chain recombines TRBV5-1 with TRBJ2-5; without DNA, the TCRdb call of TRBD2 cannot be checked. CDR1 SGHRS and CDR2 YFSETQ come from the germline V gene. CDR3 size: 14 residues. CDR3: CASSLVANQETQYF.

V and J are TRBV5-1 and TRBJ1-4; there is no DNA to check the TCRdb D call of TRBD1. There are 16 residues in the CDR3. CDR1 is SGHRS, CDR2 YFSETQ, per germline. CDR3: CASSLAVGGLDEKLFF.

The chain combines TRBV9 with TRBJ2-3. Germline V gene data show CDR1 as SGDLS and CDR2 as YYNGEE. The CDR3 covers 15 residues. The CDR3 loop reads CASSPTTLRTDTQYF.

The chain links TRBV5-4 to TRBJ2-1; TCRdb gives TRBD2 as the D gene, but with no DNA this cannot be confirmed. CDR3 length equals 15 residues. Germline V gene sequence: CDR1 SGHNT, CDR2 YYREEE (reference sequence). CDR3 protein: CASSLLSGVYNEQFF.

The V and J genes are TRBV5-4 and TRBJ2-2; there is no DNA to check the TCRdb D call of TRBD1. The CDR3 is 15 residues long. CDR1 is SGHNT and CDR2 is YYREEE in the germline V gene (reference sequence). The CDR3 loop is CASSFRTESTGELFF.

The chain joins TRBV5-1 to TRBJ1-1; TCRdb returns TRBD1, unconfirmable since there is no DNA. The length of the CDR3 is 16 residues. Germline-derived CDR1 and CDR2 are SGHRS and YFSETQ. The CDR3 sequence is CASSQKTGGAYTEAFF.

The chain joins TRBV29-1 to TRBJ1-5; TCRdb picks TRBD1, but there is no DNA to check that call. Germline V CDR1 and CDR2: SQVTM, ANQGSEA. There are 15 residues in the CDR3. The chain's CDR3 is CSVSTGGAFNQPQHF.

Here the CDR3 reads CASSQGTGELFF. V and J are TRBV3-1 and TRBJ2-2. This CDR3 has 12 residues. Germline V gene lookup returns CDR1 LGHDT and CDR2 YNNKEL (reference sequence).

This chain links TRBV7-2 with TRBJ1-1. Per germline, CDR1 SGHTA and CDR2 FQGNSA. CDR3 length: 15 amino acids. This chain's CDR3 is CASSLGGPGLTEAFF.

The chain couples TRBV5-1 to TRBJ2-3; as DNA is missing, the TRBD2 call by TCRdb cannot be tested. From germline, CDR1 is SGHRS and CDR2 YFSETQ. The CDR3 covers 14 residues. CDR3 region: CASRSGEGADTQYF.

V usage is TRBV5-1 and J usage is TRBJ2-5; the TCRdb call, TRBD1, lacks DNA for checking. CDR3 length equals 14 residues. Germline V gene lookup returns CDR1 SGHRS and CDR2 YFSETQ. CDR3 protein: CASSLSTGGETQYF.

Here the CDR3 reads CASSSGQSEETQYF. The chain joins TRBV5-1 to TRBJ2-5; no DNA is available, so the TRBD1 call from TCRdb remains unchecked. CDR3 length: 14 residues. Germline values: CDR1 SGHRS, CDR2 YFSETQ.

The chain links TRBV15 to TRBJ2-5; there is no DNA to check the TCRdb D call of TRBD1. CDR1 and CDR2 from the germline V gene are LNHNV and YYDKDF (reference sequence). This CDR3 spans 15 amino acids. The CDR3 sequence: CATSRDVDRASSQYF. The whole variable domain, remainder taken from reference TRBV15 and TRBJ2-5, is DAMVIQNPRYQVTQFGKPVTLSCSQTLNHNVMYWYQQKSSQAPKLLFHYYDKDFNNEADTPDNFQSRRPNTSFCFLDIRSPGLGDTAMYLCATSRDVDRASSQYFGPGTRLLVL.

The chain employs TRBV18 and TRBJ1-4. The CDR3 totals 16 residues. The V gene's germline CDR1 is KGHSH and CDR2 LQKENI. The CDR3 protein is CASSPRQLRANEKLFF.

The J gene is TRBJ2-1, the V gene TRBV20-1; checking the TCRdb D call of TRBD1 is not possible without DNA. The CDR3 spans 11 residues. Germline-derived CDR1 and CDR2 are DFQATT and SNEGSKA (reference sequence). The CDR3 protein is CSAMGGGEQFF.

V gene TRBV3-1 combines with J gene TRBJ1-1. Germline assignment: CDR1 LGHDT and CDR2 YNNKEL (reference sequence). The CDR3 spans 14 residues. Here the CDR3 reads CASSQQGGNTEAFF.

The rearrangement links TRBV7-2 to TRBJ2-7; TCRdb's D call of TRBD1 is untestable without DNA. The CDR3 has 15 residues. Germline CDR1 SGHTA, CDR2 FQGNSA. CDR3 region: CASSPPTLSQGEQYF.

The chain recombines TRBV5-1 with TRBJ2-2. CDR1 is SGHRS and CDR2 is YFSETQ in the germline V gene. The length of the CDR3 is 13 residues. The CDR3 reads CASKFLPSGELFF.

The V gene is TRBV5-1, the J gene TRBJ1-4; TCRdb outputs TRBD1, but without DNA this stays unchecked. The CDR3 contains 15 residues. Germline assignment: CDR1 SGHRS and CDR2 YFSETQ. CDR3 region: CASSLAGTANEKLFF.

The chain couples TRBV27 to TRBJ1-6; the TRBD1 assignment by TCRdb is unverifiable without DNA. The CDR3 has 14 residues. CDR1 MNHEY and CDR2 SMNVEV come from the germline V gene (reference sequence). The CDR3 region is CASRLQGSDSPLHF.

This chain's CDR3 is CASSLGGGVNTEAFF. The rearrangement links TRBV7-6 to TRBJ1-1; the D gene TCRdb calls, TRBD1, cannot be checked with no DNA. The CDR3 extends over 15 amino acids. Germline lookup yields CDR1 SGHVS and CDR2 FNYEAQ. Full variable domain (outside the CDR3, taken from reference TRBV7-6 and TRBJ1-1): GAGVSQSPRYKVTKRGQDVALRCDPISGHVSLYWYRQALGQGPEFLTYFNYEAQQDKSGLPNDRFSAERPEGSISTLTIQRTEQRDSAMYRCASSLGGGVNTEAFFGQGTRLTVV.

J is TRBJ2-7 and V is TRBV7-2. This CDR3 is 14 amino acids long. Germline CDR1 reads SGHTA; CDR2 reads FQGNSA. CDR3 residues: CASSLVKGSYEQYF.

The chain employs TRBV10-3 and TRBJ2-3; TCRdb proposes TRBD1, but this gene call is untestable without DNA. CDR3 length equals 14 residues. From germline, CDR1 is ENHRY and CDR2 SYGVKD. CDR3 loop: CAISEQGRTDTQYF.

The chain couples TRBV14 to TRBJ2-7; there is no DNA to check the TCRdb D call of TRBD1. The V gene's germline CDR1 is SGHDN and CDR2 FVKESK. CDR3 length: 13 residues. CDR3 loop: CASSQGGQYEQYF.

The V gene is TRBV7-9, the J gene TRBJ1-2; the TCRdb D gene call, TRBD1, has no DNA to confirm it. The CDR3 is made up of 14 amino acids. From germline, CDR1 is SEHNR and CDR2 FQNEAQ (reference sequence). CDR3 amino acids: CASSRWTGRYGYTF. Based on the CDR3 plus reference TRBV7-9 and TRBJ1-2, the full variable domain is DTGVSQNPRHKITKRGQNVTFRCDPISEHNRLYWYRQTLGQGPEFLTYFQNEAQLEKSRLLSDRFSAERPKGSFSTLEIQRTEQGDSAMYLCASSRWTGRYGYTFGSGTRLTVV.

The chain joins TRBV29-1 to TRBJ1-2; TCRdb gives TRBD1 as the D gene, but with no DNA this cannot be confirmed. The CDR3 extends over 12 amino acids. Germline V gene data show CDR1 as SQVTM and CDR2 as ANQGSEA. CDR3: CSVLGQAYGYTF.

The chain uses TRBV5-4 and TRBJ1-2; the TCRdb call, TRBD1, lacks DNA for checking. CDR3 length: 19 residues. CDR1 is SGHNT and CDR2 is YYREEE in the germline V gene (reference sequence). The chain's CDR3 is CASSSTDRDRGLLHYGYTF. Using reference TRBV5-4 and TRBJ1-2 for the parts outside the CDR3, the full variable domain is ETGVTQSPTHLIKTRGQQVTLRCSSQSGHNTVSWYQQALGQGPQFIFQYYREEENGRGNFPPRFSGLQFPNYSSELNVNALELDDSALYLCASSSTDRDRGLLHYGYTFGSGTRLTVV.